This T cell receptor (beta chain) was recovered during a study of blood T cell repertoires in COVID-19. As for the study in general: There were acute and convalescent COVID-19 samples, and they came from the United States, Italy and Spain.

Libraries were prepared by immunoSEQ multiplex PCR; TCRdb keeps only in-frame clonotypes and omits some of them. Seen here are under 45,000 clones, around 88% observed once, and the top ten hold less than 55%. The sequence was collected from a woman of 80 years or more with active or convalescent COVID-19. Sequenced sample: peripheral blood.

The CDR3 nucleotides read TGTGCCAGCAGCCCCCGGACTAGCGGGAGATGGGGCAATGAGCAGTTCTTC. Its protein product is CASSPRTSGRWGNEQFF. V and J are TRBV7-9 and TRBJ2-1; TRBD2 matches at 13 bases. The CDR3 totals 17 residues. V lost 5 bases and J lost 6; bases outside the gene matches: 10. Germline V gene lookup returns CDR1 SEHNR and CDR2 FQNEAQ (reference sequence).